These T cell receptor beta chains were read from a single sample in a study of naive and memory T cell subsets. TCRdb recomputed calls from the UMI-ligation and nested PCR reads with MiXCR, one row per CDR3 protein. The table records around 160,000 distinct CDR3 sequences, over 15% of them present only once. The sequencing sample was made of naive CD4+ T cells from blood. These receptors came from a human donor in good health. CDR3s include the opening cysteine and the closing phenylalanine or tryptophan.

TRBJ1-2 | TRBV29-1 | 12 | CSGLGTAYGYTF
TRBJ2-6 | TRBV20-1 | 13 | CSARLAGANVLTF
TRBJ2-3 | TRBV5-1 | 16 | CASSPNVAGDLDTQYF
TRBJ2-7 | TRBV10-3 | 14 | CAISDRDGTYEQYF
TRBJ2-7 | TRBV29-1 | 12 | CSVDGSNYEQYF
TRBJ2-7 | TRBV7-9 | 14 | CASSYSGSSYEQYF
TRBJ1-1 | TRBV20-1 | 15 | CSASKGPSVWPEAFF
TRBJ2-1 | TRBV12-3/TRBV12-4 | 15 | CASRPGLAGVNEQFF
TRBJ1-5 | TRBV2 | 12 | CASSQGEWAQHF
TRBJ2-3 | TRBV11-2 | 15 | CASSFPMSGGRTQYF
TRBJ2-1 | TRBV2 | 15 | CASSGGLAGAGEQFF
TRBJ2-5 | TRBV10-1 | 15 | CASSMGLAGQETQYF
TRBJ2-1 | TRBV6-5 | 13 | CASSYPGTGEQFF
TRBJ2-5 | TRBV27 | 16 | CASSLAGTPAQETQYF
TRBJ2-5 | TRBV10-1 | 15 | CASSELAGGQETQYF
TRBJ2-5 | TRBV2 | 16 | CASSERSGRSQETQYF
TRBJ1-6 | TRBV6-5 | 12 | CASSKQNSPLHF
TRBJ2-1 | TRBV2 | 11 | CASRRDNEQFF
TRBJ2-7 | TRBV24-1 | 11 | CATSDGTGTYF
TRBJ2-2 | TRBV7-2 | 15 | CASSLGLAGAGELFF
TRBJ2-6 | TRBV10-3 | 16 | CAIQNRGASGANVLTF
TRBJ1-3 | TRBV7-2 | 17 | CASSWGAGGAEGNTIYF
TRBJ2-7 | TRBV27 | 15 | CASRTSPAGNYEQYF
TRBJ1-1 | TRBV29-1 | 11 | CSVQMNTEAFF
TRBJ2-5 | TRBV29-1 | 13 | CSVEEGLQETQYF
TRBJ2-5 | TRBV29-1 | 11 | CSVETRETQYF
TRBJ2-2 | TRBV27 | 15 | CASSFRDANTGELFF